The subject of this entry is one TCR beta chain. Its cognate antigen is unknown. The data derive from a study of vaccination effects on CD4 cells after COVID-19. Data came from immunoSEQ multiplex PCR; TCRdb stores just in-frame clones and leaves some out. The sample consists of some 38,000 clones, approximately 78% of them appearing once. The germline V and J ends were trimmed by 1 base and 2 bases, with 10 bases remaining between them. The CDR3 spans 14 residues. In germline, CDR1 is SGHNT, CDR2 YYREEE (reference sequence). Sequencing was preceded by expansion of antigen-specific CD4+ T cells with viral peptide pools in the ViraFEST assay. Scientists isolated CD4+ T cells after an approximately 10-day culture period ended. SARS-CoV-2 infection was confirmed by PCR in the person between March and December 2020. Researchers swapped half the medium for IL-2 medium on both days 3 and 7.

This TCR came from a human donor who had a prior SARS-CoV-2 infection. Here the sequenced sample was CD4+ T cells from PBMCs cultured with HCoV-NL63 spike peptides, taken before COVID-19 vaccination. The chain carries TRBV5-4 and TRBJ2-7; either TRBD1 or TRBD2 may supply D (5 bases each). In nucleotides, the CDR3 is TGTGCCAGCAGCTTGATGGGACCCCCCTACGAGCAGTACTTC. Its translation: CASSLMGPPYEQYF. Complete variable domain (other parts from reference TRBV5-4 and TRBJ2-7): ETGVTQSPTHLIKTRGQQVTLRCSSQSGHNTVSWYQQALGQGPQFIFQYYREEENGRGNFPPRFSGLQFPNYSSELNVNALELDDSALYLCASSLMGPPYEQYFGPGTRLTVT.